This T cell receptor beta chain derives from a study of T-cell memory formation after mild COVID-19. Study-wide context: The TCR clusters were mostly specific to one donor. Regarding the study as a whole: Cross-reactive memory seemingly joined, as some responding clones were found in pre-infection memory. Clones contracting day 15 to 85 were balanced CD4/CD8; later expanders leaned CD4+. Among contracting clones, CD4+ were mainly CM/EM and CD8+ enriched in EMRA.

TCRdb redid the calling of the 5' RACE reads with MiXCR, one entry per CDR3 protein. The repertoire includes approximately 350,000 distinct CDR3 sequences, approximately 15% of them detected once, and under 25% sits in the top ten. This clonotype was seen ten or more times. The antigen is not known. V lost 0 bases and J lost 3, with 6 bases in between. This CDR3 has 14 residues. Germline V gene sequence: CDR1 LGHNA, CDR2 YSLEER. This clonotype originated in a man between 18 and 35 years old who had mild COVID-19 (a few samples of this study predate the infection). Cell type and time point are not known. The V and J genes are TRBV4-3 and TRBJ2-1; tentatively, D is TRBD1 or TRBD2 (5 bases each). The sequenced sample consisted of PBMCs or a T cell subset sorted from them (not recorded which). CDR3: CASSQDGGYNEQFF. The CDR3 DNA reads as TGCGCCAGCAGCCAAGATGGGGGCTACAATGAGCAGTTCTTC.